The present TCR beta chain was sequenced within a study of T cell changes during pregnancy in multiple sclerosis. Assay used: immunoSEQ multiplex PCR; TCRdb lists only in-frame clones, some missing. The table lists approximately 88,000 clones, about 93% of them singletons. On this clone itself: One end of the junction does not line up with germline, which may come from a read error.

This CDR3 has 17 residues. Germline V lookup: CDR1 SNHLY, CDR2 FYNNEI. The sequences come from peripheral blood, collected in the third trimester of pregnancy. This TCR was sampled from a female donor with multiple sclerosis, enrolled in a pregnancy study. The J gene is TRBJ2-6, the V gene TRBV2; tentative D call: TRBD1 (6 bases). CDR3 nucleotide sequence: TGTGCCAGCAGGGAAGGGTTAGGGGGCTCTGGGGCCAACGTCCTGACTTTC. Its protein is CASREGLGGSGANVLTF.